This T cell receptor beta chain was sequenced for a study of shared clonotypes between healthy human individuals. Study-level information: Every donor yielded three CD4 naive, three CD4 memory, two CD8 naive and one CD8 memory plate.

Source study methods: With immunoSEQ giving junction-only sequences and no quality scores, filtering differed. Produced via immunoSEQ multiplex PCR; TCRdb's table is partial and in-frame only. V, J and clone size reflect that table, while D and trimming were determined from the DNA. The data contain about 2.3 million clones, roughly 92% of them singletons. Everyone who donated was a Caucasian adult who lived in Nashville, Tennessee. CD4+ cells yielded CD45RA+ naive and CD45RA-negative memory subsets. CDR1 and CDR2 (germline): SNHLY, FYNNEI. Trimming removed 7 bases from V and 4 bases from J; junction bases left unmatched: 11. The CDR3 runs 16 residues.

Sequences were obtained from naive CD4+ T cells from PBMCs. Subset specified: CD45RA+ positively selected. The gene calls are TRBV2 and TRBJ2-1; 9 bases map to TRBD2. This clonotype originated in a young man in good health. Some clones in this sample may be carry-over from other donors' samples. This chain's CDR3 is CASTSRLADSYNEQFF. In nucleotides, the CDR3 is TGTGCCAGCACTAGTCGACTAGCGGACTCATACAATGAGCAGTTCTTC.